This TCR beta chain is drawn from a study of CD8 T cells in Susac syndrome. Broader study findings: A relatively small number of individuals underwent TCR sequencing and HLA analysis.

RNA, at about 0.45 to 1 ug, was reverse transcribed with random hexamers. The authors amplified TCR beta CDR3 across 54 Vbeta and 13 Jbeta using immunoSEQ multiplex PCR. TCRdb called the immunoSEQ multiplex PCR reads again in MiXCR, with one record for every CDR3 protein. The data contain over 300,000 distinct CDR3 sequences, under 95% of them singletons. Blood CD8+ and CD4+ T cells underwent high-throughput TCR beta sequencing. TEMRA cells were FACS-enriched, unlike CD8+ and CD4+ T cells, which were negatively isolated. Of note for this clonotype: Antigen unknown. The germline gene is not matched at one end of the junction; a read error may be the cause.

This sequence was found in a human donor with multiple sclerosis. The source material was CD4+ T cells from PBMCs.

The CDR3 sequence is CASSPLWTSGISHEQYF. Written as DNA, the CDR3 is TGCGCCAGCAGCCCACTCTGGACTAGCGGGATCTCCCACGAGCAGTACTTC. This chain links TRBV4-1 with TRBJ2-7; 12 bases match TRBD2. CDR3 length equals 17 residues. Germline lookup yields CDR1 MGHRA and CDR2 YSYEKL.